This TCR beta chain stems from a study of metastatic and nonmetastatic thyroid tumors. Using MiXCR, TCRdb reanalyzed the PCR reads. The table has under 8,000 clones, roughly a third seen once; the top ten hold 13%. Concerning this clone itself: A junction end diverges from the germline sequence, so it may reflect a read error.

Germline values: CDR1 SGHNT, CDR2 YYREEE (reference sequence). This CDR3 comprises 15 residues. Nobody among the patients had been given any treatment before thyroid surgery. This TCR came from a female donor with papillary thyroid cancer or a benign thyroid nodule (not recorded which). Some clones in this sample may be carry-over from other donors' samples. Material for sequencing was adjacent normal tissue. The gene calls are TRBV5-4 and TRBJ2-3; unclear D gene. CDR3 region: CACSSYLEGPDTQYF. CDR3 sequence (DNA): TGTGCCTGCAGCTCGTATCTAGAAGGTCCAGATACGCAGTATTTT.